One T cell receptor beta chain is described in this entry. Its matching antigen is unknown. Per individual sample, total RNA of at least 6 micrograms was extracted. This sample is part of a study of blood T cells in healthy people across ages. Study conclusions and caveats: A roughly linear fall in TCR beta diversity per million T cells was seen with increasing age.

A second roughly 6 to 12 cycle PCR used barcoded and J-beta primers. Tagging of each cDNA molecule was performed by a template-switch adaptor with 12 random nucleotides. TCRdb re-analysed the 5' RACE reads in MiXCR, keeping a single row per CDR3 protein. Found here are about 670,000 distinct CDR3 sequences, roughly 41% of them singletons; the top ten hold roughly 30%. The CDR3 extends over 13 amino acids. CDR1 and CDR2 from the germline V gene are MNHEY and SVGEGT. The V end lost 2 bases, the J end lost 3 bases, and 5 bases lay between the germline ends. Sequenced input: blood. The source is a man older than 75 in good health. The chain is built from TRBV6-2 or TRBV6-3 and TRBJ2-1; unclear D gene. The CDR3 region is CASSYGVYNEQFF. The DNA of the CDR3 is TGTGCCAGCAGTTACGGGGTCTACAATGAGCAGTTCTTC.